This entry lists 7 T cell receptor beta chains sequenced from one sample in a study of T cells in Graves' hyperthyroidism and ophthalmopathy. RNA transcripts gave rise to amplified TCR beta CDR3 regions. Primed by the HTBI set, a first-round RT-PCR was run on the TCR CDR3. TCRdb fed the multiplex PCR reads into MiXCR, producing one record per CDR3 protein. Among 45,000 to 75,000 distinct CDR3 sequences listed, roughly 50% were seen once. Sequencing input: blood. The receptors shown here come from a woman in her twenties or thirties with Graves' ophthalmopathy.

To note about this clonotype: The conserved final phenylalanine or tryptophan is absent from the CDR3, which likely points to a read error. The chain employs TRBV7-9 and TRBJ2-7; no clear D gene. CDR3 length: 14 residues. CDR1 is SEHNR, CDR2 FQNEAQ, per germline (reference sequence). Trimming pared 10 bases from V and 0 bases from J, leaving 16 bases between. The DNA of the CDR3 is TGTGCCAACGGCTTCCACAGAAGCTCCTACGAGCAGTACCTC. Its translation: CANGFHRSSYEQYL.

In its sample, this clonotype was seen many times. The CDR3, as DNA: TGTGCCAGCAGCTTATCCGGGAACTATGGCTACACCTTC. Protein: CASSLSGNYGYTF. This rearrangement joins TRBV11-1 to TRBJ1-2; D call uncertain. CDR3 length: 13 residues. Germline V gives CDR1 SGHAT, CDR2 FQDESV (reference sequence). V lost 2 bases to trimming and J lost 2 bases, with 6 bases between them. Using reference TRBV11-1 and TRBJ1-2 for the parts outside the CDR3, the full variable domain is EAEVAQSPRYKITEKSQAVAFWCDPISGHATLYWYRQILGQGPELLVQFQDESVVDDSQLPKDRFSAERLKGVDSTLKIQPAELGDSAMYLCASSLSGNYGYTFGSGTRLTVV.

This clonotype was observed a single time. The rearrangement uses TRBV7-9 and TRBJ2-5, with a possible D match to TRBD2 (5 bases). Deletions cut 4 bases from V and 9 bases from J, with 9 bases between. The CDR3 runs 11 residues. Germline loops: CDR1 SEHNR, CDR2 FQNEAQ (reference sequence). CDR3 region: CASSSGSAQYF. In nucleotides, the CDR3 is TGTGCCAGCAGCTCGGGAAGCGCCCAGTACTTC.

This chain joins TRBV10-2 and TRBJ2-1; 11 nucleotides match TRBD2. The CDR3 is 13 amino acids. Trimming at V came to 4 bases and at J to 9 bases, leaving 2 bases not matched to a gene. Germline CDR1 WSHSY, CDR2 SAAADI. The CDR3 reads CASSATSGIEQFF. CDR3 coding DNA: TGCGCCAGCAGTGCGACTAGCGGGATTGAGCAGTTCTTC.

This clonotype was recorded many times. J is TRBJ1-4 and V is TRBV11-2, with D possibly matching TRBD1 (6 bases). The CDR3 sequence is 15 residues long. V lost 5 bases and J 8 bases, leaving 18 bases between the germline ends. Germline V gene lookup returns CDR1 SGHAT and CDR2 FQNNGV. CDR3 amino acids: CASSPQGGSGEKLFF. The CDR3 nucleotides are TGTGCCAGCAGCCCACAGGGTGGGTCGGGGGAAAAACTGTTTTTT.

In regard to this clonotype: The conserved closing phenylalanine or tryptophan is absent in this CDR3, likely reflecting a read error. This chain connects TRBV10-2 to TRBJ1-1; 8 positions match TRBD1. Per the germline V gene, CDR1 is WSHSY and CDR2 is SAAADI. The V segment lost 5 bases and the J segment 1 base; nucleotides outside the gene matches: 3. This CDR3 has 14 residues. This CDR3 reads CASSPTGGNTEAFL. The CDR3, as DNA: TGCGCCAGCAGTCCCACAGGGGGGAACACTGAAGCTTTCCTT.

This clonotype was seen repeatedly, ten times or more. V and J are TRBV4-1 and TRBJ2-5; 8 positions match TRBD2. The ends lost 3 bases at V and 5 bases at J; junction bases unmatched: 11. Germline-derived CDR1 and CDR2 are MGHRA and YSYEKL. The CDR3 covers 16 residues. In nucleotides, the CDR3 is TGCGCCAGCAGCCAGAACCCCGGGACTAGTTTCGAGACCCAGTACTTC. Protein: CASSQNPGTSFETQYF.